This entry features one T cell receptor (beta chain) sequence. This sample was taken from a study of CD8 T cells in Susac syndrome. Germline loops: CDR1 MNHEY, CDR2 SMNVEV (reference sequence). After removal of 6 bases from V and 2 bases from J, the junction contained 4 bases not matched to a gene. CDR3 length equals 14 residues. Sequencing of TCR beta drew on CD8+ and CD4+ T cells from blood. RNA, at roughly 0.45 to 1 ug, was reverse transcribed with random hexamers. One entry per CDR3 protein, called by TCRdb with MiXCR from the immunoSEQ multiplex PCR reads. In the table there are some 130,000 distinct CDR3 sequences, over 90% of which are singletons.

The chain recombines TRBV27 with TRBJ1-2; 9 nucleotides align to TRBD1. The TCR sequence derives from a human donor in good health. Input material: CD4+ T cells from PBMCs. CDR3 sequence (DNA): TGTGCCAGCAGGCTTGGGACAGGGAACTATGGCTACACCTTC. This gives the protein CASRLGTGNYGYTF.